A selection of T cell receptor beta chains follows, all from one sample in a study of molecular identifiers for immune sequencing clone quantification. TCRdb re-called the PCR reads through MiXCR, storing one row per CDR3 protein. Of 300,000 to 400,000 distinct CDR3 sequences in the sample, about 20% were seen once. The sample was naive CD8+ T cells from blood, with Jurkat cell RNA spiked in. These TCRs come from a human donor in good health. Some libraries in this study had Jurkat cell RNA spiked in. Each CDR3 is given with its conserved first and last residue. Each record gives: J gene, clone size, V gene, D gene, CDR3 protein, CDR3 DNA. D genes are given only for firm matches. Size values are once, few and many counts, or a class for expanded clones, and some rows have none.

j_gene: TRBJ2-2; abundance: many; v_gene: TRBV7-9; d_gene: TRBD2; CDR3aa: CASSFPRGSGSDTGELFF; CDR3nt: TGTGCCAGCAGCTTCCCCCGGGGAAGCGGGAGTGACACCGGGGAGCTGTTTTTT
j_gene: TRBJ2-7; abundance: once; v_gene: TRBV7-9; d_gene: TRBD1; CDR3aa: CASSFYSGTGPFLSSYEQYF; CDR3nt: TGTGCCAGCAGCTTCTACTCCGGGACAGGGCCCTTTCTAAGCTCCTACGAGCAGTACTTC
j_gene: TRBJ2-7; abundance: NA; v_gene: TRBV29-1; d_gene: TRBD2; CDR3aa: CSVEDRGGNHEQYF; CDR3nt: TGCAGCGTTGAAGATCGGGGGGGGAATCACGAGCAGTACTTC
j_gene: TRBJ1-5; abundance: many; v_gene: TRBV28; d_gene: TRBD1; CDR3aa: CASSDSGTGGQPQHF; CDR3nt: TGTGCCAGCAGTGACTCCGGGACAGGCGGTCAGCCCCAGCATTTT
j_gene: TRBJ1-5; abundance: many; v_gene: TRBV6-1; d_gene: NA; CDR3aa: CASSERLNQPQHF; CDR3nt: TGTGCCAGCAGTGAAAGACTTAATCAGCCCCAGCATTTT
j_gene: TRBJ1-4; abundance: many; v_gene: TRBV7-6; d_gene: TRBD1; CDR3aa: CASSPDRGNEKLFF; CDR3nt: TGTGCCAGCAGCCCGGACAGGGGGAATGAAAAACTGTTTTTT
j_gene: TRBJ2-3; abundance: many; v_gene: TRBV2; d_gene: TRBD2; CDR3aa: CASHGTSGGPSTDTQYF; CDR3nt: TGTGCCAGCCATGGGACTAGCGGGGGGCCCAGCACAGATACGCAGTATTTT
j_gene: TRBJ2-3; abundance: many; v_gene: TRBV6-1; d_gene: NA; CDR3aa: CASSRDWDTQYF; CDR3nt: TGTGCCAGCAGCAGGGACTGGGATACGCAGTATTTT
j_gene: TRBJ2-4; abundance: many; v_gene: TRBV28; d_gene: TRBD1; CDR3aa: CASSFLDRSVTKNIQYF; CDR3nt: TGTGCCAGCAGTTTCCTGGACAGGTCCGTAACCAAAAACATTCAGTACTTC
j_gene: TRBJ1-5; abundance: NA; v_gene: TRBV7-2; d_gene: NA; CDR3aa: CASSLEGTYSNQPQHF; CDR3nt: TGTGCCAGCAGCTTAGAGGGGACCTATAGCAATCAGCCCCAGCATTTT
j_gene: TRBJ1-2; abundance: many; v_gene: TRBV2; d_gene: TRBD1; CDR3aa: CASTTGQGNYGYTF; CDR3nt: TGTGCCAGCACCACCGGACAGGGAAACTATGGCTACACCTTC
j_gene: TRBJ2-7; abundance: few; v_gene: TRBV12-3/TRBV12-4; d_gene: TRBD1; CDR3aa: CASTSGTGSYEQYF; CDR3nt: TGTGCCAGCACCTCCGGGACAGGGTCCTACGAGCAGTACTTC
j_gene: TRBJ2-3; abundance: many; v_gene: TRBV6-1; d_gene: NA; CDR3aa: CASTKIPPGPDTQYF; CDR3nt: TGTGCCAGCACTAAAATACCCCCAGGGCCGGATACGCAGTATTTT
j_gene: TRBJ2-6; abundance: many; v_gene: TRBV7-9; d_gene: NA; CDR3aa: CASSSVESNVLTF; CDR3nt: TGTGCCAGCAGCTCCGTGGAATCCAACGTCCTGACTTTC
j_gene: TRBJ2-2; abundance: many; v_gene: TRBV29-1; d_gene: NA; CDR3aa: CSVVQGYTGELFF; CDR3nt: TGCAGCGTTGTTCAGGGATACACCGGGGAGCTGTTTTTT
j_gene: TRBJ2-2; abundance: NA; v_gene: TRBV3-1; d_gene: NA; CDR3aa: CASSQDPRELFF; CDR3nt: TGTGCCAGCAGCCAAGATCCCAGGGAGCTGTTTTTT
j_gene: TRBJ1-4; abundance: many; v_gene: TRBV19; d_gene: NA; CDR3aa: CASGFSGSYNEKLFF; CDR3nt: TGTGCCAGTGGATTCTCCGGAAGTTATAATGAAAAACTGTTTTTT
j_gene: TRBJ2-3; abundance: few; v_gene: TRBV20-1; d_gene: NA; CDR3aa: CSASSGADTQYF; CDR3nt: TGCAGTGCTAGTTCCGGCGCAGATACGCAGTATTTT
j_gene: TRBJ2-1; abundance: many; v_gene: TRBV29-1; d_gene: TRBD1; CDR3aa: CSVVYRGNNEQFF; CDR3nt: TGCAGCGTTGTTTACAGGGGAAACAATGAGCAGTTCTTC
j_gene: TRBJ2-1; abundance: few; v_gene: TRBV27; d_gene: TRBD2; CDR3aa: CASSLAGGGNEQFF; CDR3nt: TGTGCCTCCTCCCTTGCGGGGGGCGGGAATGAGCAGTTCTTC
j_gene: TRBJ2-7; abundance: many; v_gene: TRBV7-9; d_gene: NA; CDR3aa: CASSSVSAGDEQYF; CDR3nt: TGTGCCAGCAGCTCCGTCTCCGCAGGGGACGAGCAGTACTTC
j_gene: TRBJ2-2; abundance: NA; v_gene: TRBV6-5; d_gene: TRBD2; CDR3aa: CASSNIWLAGGLGTGELFF; CDR3nt: TGTGCCAGCAGCAATATATGGCTAGCGGGGGGGCTTGGCACCGGGGAGCTGTTTTTT
j_gene: TRBJ2-3; abundance: many; v_gene: TRBV29-1; d_gene: NA; CDR3aa: CSARTGPADTQYF; CDR3nt: TGCAGCGCTCGGACGGGACCGGCAGATACGCAGTATTTT